The rows below give T cell receptor beta chains drawn from one sample of a study of T cell responses to AZD1222 COVID-19 vaccine. The data were produced by immunoSEQ multiplex PCR, yet TCRdb's version contains in-frame clones alone and is incomplete. Seen here are about 150,000 clones, roughly 90% observed once, and the top ten hold around 3.1%. The sequencing used peripheral blood, collected on day 0 of AZD1222 vaccination. These receptors were taken from an adult in good health. The CDR3 runs from the conserved cysteine through the conserved F or W. The D gene is left open where the match is weak. Only part of the rows carry a size: once, few, many, or a class if the clone is expanded.

few,-,TRBV5-1,TRBJ2-3,CASSRGTPRDTQYF,TGCGCCAGCAGCCGAGGGACTCCGAGAGATACGCAGTATTTT
-,-,TRBV9,TRBJ1-2,CASSVASGAGSNYGYTF,TGTGCCAGCAGCGTAGCTTCGGGAGCAGGGTCTAACTATGGCTACACCTTC
-,-,TRBV19,TRBJ1-1,CASSIALIREEAFF,TGTGCCAGTAGTATAGCCCTCATACGGGAGGAAGCTTTCTTT
few,TRBD1,TRBV4-3,TRBJ2-2,CASSQDRQGSDTGELFF,TGCGCCAGCAGCCAAGATCGACAGGGGTCCGACACCGGGGAGCTGTTTTTT
-,-,TRBV28,TRBJ1-1,CASSRGTEAFF,TGTGCCAGCAGCCGAGGCACTGAAGCTTTCTTT
-,-,TRBV6-2/TRBV6-3,TRBJ2-7,CASSPITGQPYEQYF,TGTGCCAGCAGCCCCATCACCGGACAGCCGTACGAGCAGTACTTC
-,TRBD1,TRBV11-2,TRBJ2-1,CASSRTGQGALNEQFF,TGTGCCAGCAGCCGAACCGGACAGGGGGCGCTTAATGAGCAGTTCTTC
-,TRBD2,TRBV5-4,TRBJ2-7,CASSGGTSGGREQYF,TGTGCCAGCAGTGGGGGTACTAGCGGGGGACGAGAGCAGTACTTC
-,-,TRBV6-6,TRBJ1-1,CASSYSTMVTEAFF,TGTGCCAGCAGTTACTCGACAATGGTCACTGAAGCTTTCTTT
-,-,TRBV12-3/TRBV12-4,TRBJ2-7,CASKTRASYEQYF,TGTGCCAGCAAAACTCGGGCCTCCTACGAGCAGTACTTC
-,-,TRBV2,TRBJ1-6,CASSAETQRSPLHF,TGTGCCAGCAGTGCCGAGACCCAAAGATCACCCCTCCACTTT
-,-,TRBV5-1,TRBJ1-4,CASRWAGDEKLFF,TGCGCCAGCAGATGGGCAGGGGATGAAAAACTGTTTTTT
-,-,TRBV12-3/TRBV12-4,TRBJ1-1,CASSFGEAFF,TGTGCCAGCAGCTTCGGGGAAGCTTTCTTT
-,TRBD1,TRBV7-8,TRBJ2-1,CASSLAQGRRNEQFF,TGTGCCAGCAGCTTAGCACAGGGGCGGAGAAATGAGCAGTTCTTC
-,-,TRBV3-1/TRBV3-2,TRBJ2-7,CASTGPWDEQYF,TGTGCCTCAACCGGGCCCTGGGACGAGCAGTACTTC
-,TRBD1,TRBV28,TRBJ1-5,CASSLGTGFGNQPQHF,TGTGCCAGCAGTTTAGGGACAGGGTTCGGCAATCAGCCCCAGCATTTT
-,TRBD1,TRBV4-1,TRBJ2-2,CASSQAPGQGGVYTGELFF,TGCGCCAGCAGCCAAGCCCCGGGACAGGGGGGCGTTTACACCGGGGAGCTGTTTTTT
-,-,TRBV15,TRBJ2-7,CATSGNRAREEQYF,TGTGCCACCAGCGGCAACAGGGCAAGGGAGGAGCAGTACTTC
-,-,TRBV28,TRBJ1-6,CASSLPREGYNSPLHF,TGTGCCAGCAGTTTGCCCAGGGAGGGCTATAATTCACCCCTCCACTTT
-,-,TRBV9,TRBJ2-5,CASSVTGGGLETQYF,TGTGCCAGCAGCGTCACGGGGGGCGGATTGGAGACCCAGTACTTC
-,TRBD1,TRBV9,TRBJ1-5,CASSSTGQVDQPQHF,TGTGCCAGCAGCTCCACGGGACAGGTAGATCAGCCCCAGCATTTT
few,TRBD2,TRBV5-1,TRBJ2-3,CASKQRGDTDTQYF,TGCGCCAGCAAACAGCGGGGGGACACAGATACGCAGTATTTT
-,TRBD1,TRBV5-1,TRBJ1-3,CASSWGTGAAGNTIYF,TGCGCCAGCAGCTGGGGGACAGGGGCGGCTGGAAACACCATATATTTT
-,-,TRBV2,TRBJ1-3,CASAGLTGGNTIYF,TGTGCCAGCGCTGGCTTGACTGGTGGAAACACCATATATTTT
-,-,TRBV28,TRBJ2-7,CASSTPRTYTYEQYF,TGTGCCAGCAGTACCCCCAGGACATACACCTACGAGCAGTACTTC
-,TRBD1,TRBV19,TRBJ2-2,CASTPRDRAAGELFF,TGTGCCAGTACCCCCAGAGACAGGGCGGCCGGGGAGCTGTTTTTT
-,-,TRBV2,TRBJ2-2,CASTPTVGELFF,TGTGCCAGCACCCCGACGGTCGGGGAGCTGTTTTTT
-,-,TRBV6-5,TRBJ1-1,CASSNVGLNTEAFF,TGTGCCAGCAGTAATGTGGGGCTGAACACTGAAGCTTTCTTT
-,TRBD1,TRBV6-5,TRBJ2-7,CASRTGGSGEQYF,TGTGCCAGCCGGACAGGGGGGTCGGGTGAGCAGTACTTC
-,-,TRBV15,TRBJ2-5,CATSRGGLGGQETQYF,TGTGCCACCAGCAGAGGGGGTTTAGGGGGTCAAGAGACCCAGTACTTC
-,-,TRBV19,TRBJ1-2,CASSIRGADYGYTF,TGTGCCAGTAGTATCCGGGGTGCGGACTATGGCTACACCTTC
-,TRBD1,TRBV4-3,TRBJ2-7,CASSSTGGSYEQYF,TGCGCCAGCAGCTCGACAGGGGGCTCCTACGAGCAGTACTTC
-,TRBD1,TRBV9,TRBJ1-1,CASSVAGTGGDTEAFF,TGTGCCAGCAGCGTAGCAGGGACAGGGGGTGACACTGAAGCTTTCTTT
-,-,TRBV9,TRBJ1-1,CASSQTPGGNTEAFF,TGTGCCAGCAGCCAGACCCCGGGGGGGAACACTGAAGCTTTCTTT
-,TRBD2,TRBV5-4,TRBJ2-5,CASSKGLAGGQETQYF,TGTGCCAGCAGCAAGGGACTAGCGGGGGGACAAGAGACCCAGTACTTC
-,TRBD1,TRBV6-2/TRBV6-3,TRBJ1-1,CASSYTPGQSMNTEAFF,TGTGCCAGCAGTTACACACCGGGACAGTCAATGAACACTGAAGCTTTCTTT
-,TRBD1,TRBV12-3/TRBV12-4,TRBJ1-1,CASSSRQGAEAFF,TGTGCCAGCAGTTCAAGACAGGGGGCCGAAGCTTTCTTT